This TCR beta chain was observed in a study of CD8+CD57+ T cells in acquired aplastic anemia. Study results and caveats: Roughly 27 sequences, all CD8+ CDR3, were shared between patients and controls.

Genomic DNA was employed as the template in profiling TCR beta VDJ and CDR3. TCRdb recomputed calls from the reads with MiXCR, one row per CDR3 protein. The sample lists about 200,000 distinct CDR3 sequences; roughly 53% were seen once. Turning to this clonotype: As yet, its antigen is unknown.

After removal of 6 bases from V and 6 bases from J, the junction contained 9 bases not matched to a gene. Germline V gene data show CDR1 as DFQATT and CDR2 as SNEGSKA (reference sequence). The CDR3 is 13 amino acids. For sequencing, patients were chosen who had shown expansion of CD8+CD57+ cells by flow cytometry. The source is a human donor with aplastic anemia. The chain is built from TRBV20-1 and TRBJ2-7; TRBD1 aligns across 9 bases. The specimen sequenced was sorted CD4+, CD8+, or CD8+CD57+ T cells (not recorded which) from PBMCs. CDR3 coding DNA: TGCAGTGCAAAAAAGACAGGGGGTCGCGAGCAGTACTTC. Amino acids: CSAKKTGGREQYF.